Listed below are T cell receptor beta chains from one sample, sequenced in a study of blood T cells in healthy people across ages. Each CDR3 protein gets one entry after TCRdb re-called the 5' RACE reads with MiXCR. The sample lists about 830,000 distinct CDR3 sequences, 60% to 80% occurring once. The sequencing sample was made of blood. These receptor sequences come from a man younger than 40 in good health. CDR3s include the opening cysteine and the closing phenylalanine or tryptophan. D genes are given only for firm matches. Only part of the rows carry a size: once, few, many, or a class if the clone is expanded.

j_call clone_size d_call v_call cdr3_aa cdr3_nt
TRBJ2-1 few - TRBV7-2 CASSPSGTEQFF TGTGCCAGCAGCCCGTCGGGGACCGAGCAGTTCTTC
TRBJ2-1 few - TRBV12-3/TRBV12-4 CASSRGIEQFF TGTGCCAGCAGCCGGGGCATTGAGCAGTTCTTC
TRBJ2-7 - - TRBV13 CATTGRGDEQYF TGTGCCACCACGGGCAGGGGCGACGAGCAGTACTTC
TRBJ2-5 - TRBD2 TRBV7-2 CASSDTRGGLQETQYF TGTGCCAGCAGCGACACTCGCGGGGGACTTCAAGAGACCCAGTACTTC
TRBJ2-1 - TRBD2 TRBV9 CASSGSGGRDNEQFF TGTGCCAGCAGCGGTAGCGGGGGGAGGGACAATGAGCAGTTCTTC
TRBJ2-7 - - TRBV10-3 CAIRANSDYEQYF TGTGCCATCAGGGCCAACTCCGACTACGAGCAGTACTTC
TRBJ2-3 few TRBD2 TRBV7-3 CASSQHSGASTDTQYF TGTGCCAGCAGCCAACACAGCGGGGCTAGCACAGATACGCAGTATTTT
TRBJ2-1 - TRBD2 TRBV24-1 CATSAPAGGPEEQFF TGTGCCACCAGTGCCCCAGCGGGGGGTCCTGAAGAGCAGTTCTTC
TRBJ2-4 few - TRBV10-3 CAISESWDRENIQYF TGTGCCATCAGTGAGTCCTGGGACCGCGAAAACATTCAGTACTTC
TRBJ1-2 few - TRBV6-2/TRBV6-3 CASSSGAGVYGYTF TGTGCCAGCAGTTCGGGGGCTGGAGTCTATGGCTACACCTTC
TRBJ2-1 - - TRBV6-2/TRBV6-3 CASSYSRGSIHNGQFF TGTGCCAGCAGTTACTCGAGAGGATCTATTCACAATGGGCAGTTCTTC
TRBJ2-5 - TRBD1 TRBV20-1 CSVPQGELETQYF TGCAGTGTCCCACAGGGGGAGTTAGAGACCCAGTACTTC
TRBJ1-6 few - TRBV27 CASSFRGPNSPLHF TGTGCCAGCAGTTTCAGGGGTCCTAATTCACCCCTCCACTTT
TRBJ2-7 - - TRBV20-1 CSARRRAPYEQYF TGCAGTGCTAGACGGAGGGCACCCTACGAGCAGTACTTC
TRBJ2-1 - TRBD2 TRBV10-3 CAISVAGEGNEQFF TGTGCCATCAGTGTGGCGGGGGAAGGCAATGAGCAGTTCTTC
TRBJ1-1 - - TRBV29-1 CSVSQGSSTEAFF TGCAGCGTCTCCCAGGGATCGAGCACTGAAGCTTTCTTT
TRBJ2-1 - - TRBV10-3 CAISESRGPYNEQFF TGTGCCATCAGTGAGTCGCGAGGCCCATACAATGAGCAGTTCTTC
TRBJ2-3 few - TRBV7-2 CASSRVPDTQYF TGTGCCAGCAGCCGTGTCCCAGATACGCAGTATTTT
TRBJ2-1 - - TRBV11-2 CASSWMGANEQFF TGTGCCAGCAGCTGGATGGGGGCTAATGAGCAGTTCTTC
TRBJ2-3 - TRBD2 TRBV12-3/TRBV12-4 CATTPVAGGPTDTQYF TGTGCCACCACTCCAGTAGCGGGGGGACCCACAGATACGCAGTATTTT
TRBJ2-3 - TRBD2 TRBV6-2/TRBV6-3 CASSETSEADTQYF TGTGCCAGCAGTGAGACTAGCGAGGCAGATACGCAGTATTTT
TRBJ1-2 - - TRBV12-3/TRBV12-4 CASSPRQVLGYGYTF TGTGCCAGCAGTCCCAGACAGGTTCTGGGCTATGGCTACACCTTC
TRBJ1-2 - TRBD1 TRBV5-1 CASSLEGGGYYGYTF TGCGCCAGCAGCTTGGAAGGGGGCGGCTACTATGGCTACACCTTC
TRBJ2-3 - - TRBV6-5 CASSFHGTSTDTQYF TGTGCCAGCAGTTTCCACGGCACTAGCACAGATACGCAGTATTTT
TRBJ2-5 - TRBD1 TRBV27 CASSSLTGYPQETQYF TGTGCCAGCAGTTCATTGACAGGGTACCCCCAGGAGACCCAGTACTTC
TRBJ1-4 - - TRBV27 CASGFDEKLFF TGTGCCAGCGGTTTCGATGAAAAACTGTTTTTT
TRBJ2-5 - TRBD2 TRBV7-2 CASSVTSGGYQETQYF TGTGCCAGCAGCGTCACTAGCGGGGGGTACCAAGAGACCCAGTACTTC
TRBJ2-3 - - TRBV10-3 CAISGGQSTDTQYF TGTGCCATCAGCGGCGGACAGAGCACAGATACGCAGTATTTT
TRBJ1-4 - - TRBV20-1 CSARSTGLGEKLFF TGCAGTGCTAGGAGTACAGGGCTAGGGGAAAAACTGTTTTTT
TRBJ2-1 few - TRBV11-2 CASSLDSKQGSYNEQFF TGTGCCAGCAGCTTAGATAGTAAACAGGGCTCCTACAATGAGCAGTTCTTC
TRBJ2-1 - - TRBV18 CASSPNSPGTEQFF TGTGCCAGCTCACCCAACTCCCCCGGGACAGAGCAGTTCTTC
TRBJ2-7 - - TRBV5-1 CASSPVGRGPYEQYF TGCGCCAGCAGCCCCGTGGGCAGGGGCCCCTACGAGCAGTACTTC
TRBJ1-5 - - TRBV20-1 CSAWAGANQPQHF TGCAGTGCTTGGGCAGGGGCAAATCAGCCCCAGCATTTT
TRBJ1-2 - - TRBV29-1 CSVGRGDGYTF TGCAGCGTTGGTCGGGGCGATGGCTACACCTTC
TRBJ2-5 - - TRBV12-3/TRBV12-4 CASSPYAETQYF TGTGCCAGCAGTCCCTATGCAGAGACCCAGTACTTC
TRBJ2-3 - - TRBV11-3 CASSLVATADTQYF TGTGCCAGCAGCTTAGTTGCCACCGCCGATACGCAGTATTTT
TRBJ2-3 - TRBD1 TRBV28 CASSPNRGPSTDTQYF TGTGCCAGCAGTCCAAACAGGGGGCCGAGCACAGATACGCAGTATTTT
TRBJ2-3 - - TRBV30 CAWSKALNTDTQYF TGTGCCTGGAGTAAGGCTCTGAACACAGATACGCAGTATTTT
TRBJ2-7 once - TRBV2 CASKERISSYEQYF TGTGCCAGCAAAGAGAGAATCAGCTCCTACGAGCAGTACTTC
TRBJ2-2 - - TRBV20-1 CSARDRSFTGELFF TGCAGTGCTAGAGACAGGAGTTTTACCGGGGAGCTGTTTTTT
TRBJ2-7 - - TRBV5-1 CASSMSSSESREQYF TGCGCCAGCAGCATGTCGAGCTCTGAGAGCCGCGAGCAGTACTTC
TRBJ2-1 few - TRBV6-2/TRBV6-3 CASSYGVEQFF TGTGCCAGCAGTTATGGGGTCGAGCAGTTCTTC
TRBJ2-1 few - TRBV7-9 CASSFTGSNEQFF TGTGCCAGCAGCTTCACAGGGTCCAATGAGCAGTTCTTC
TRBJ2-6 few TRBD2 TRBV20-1 CSARPGLAGNSGANVLTF TGCAGTGCTAGACCGGGACTAGCGGGTAACTCTGGGGCCAACGTCCTGACTTTC
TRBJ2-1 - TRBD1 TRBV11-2 CASSMTGGFPNEQFF TGTGCCAGCAGCATGACAGGGGGATTTCCTAATGAGCAGTTCTTC
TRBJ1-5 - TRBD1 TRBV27 CASSLYFTGGNQPQHF TGTGCCAGCAGTTTATACTTTACAGGGGGCAATCAGCCCCAGCATTTT